Below are 3 T cell receptor beta chains sequenced from a single sample in a study of blood T cell repertoires in COVID-19. Repertoires were generated with immunoSEQ multiplex PCR, while TCRdb's copy carries only in-frame clones and drops some. Of some 230,000 clones listed, around 84% are singletons. What was sequenced was peripheral blood. The receptor set was obtained from a man between 35 and 55 years old with acute or convalescent COVID-19.

The chain combines TRBV10-3 with TRBJ2-7; D is possibly TRBD1 (8 bases). This CDR3 has 13 residues. Per germline, CDR1 ENHRY and CDR2 SYGVKD. The germline V and J ends were trimmed by 9 bases and 7 bases, with 19 bases remaining between them. The CDR3: CAIQGGGSREQYF. The CDR3 DNA reads as TGTGCCATACAGGGGGGGGGCTCGAGGGAGCAGTACTTC.

The V gene is TRBV18, the J gene TRBJ2-6; possibly TRBD1 for D (6 bases). V lost 3 bases and J 0 bases, leaving 12 bases between the germline ends. Germline CDR1 KGHSH, CDR2 LQKENI. This CDR3 comprises 17 residues. For the CDR3, the DNA is TGTGCCAGCTCACCTGGGGGCCCCTACTCTGGGGCCAACGTCCTGACTTTC. Translated: CASSPGGPYSGANVLTF.

The table lists this clone with a count of one. The V gene is TRBV12-3 or TRBV12-4, the J gene TRBJ1-1; the D is unclear. The CDR3 covers 13 residues. V lost 6 bases and J 1 base, leaving 9 bases between the germline ends. CDR3 residues: CASRSSGNTEAFF. The CDR3 nucleotides are TGTGCCAGCAGATCCAGCGGGAACACTGAAGCTTTCTTT.